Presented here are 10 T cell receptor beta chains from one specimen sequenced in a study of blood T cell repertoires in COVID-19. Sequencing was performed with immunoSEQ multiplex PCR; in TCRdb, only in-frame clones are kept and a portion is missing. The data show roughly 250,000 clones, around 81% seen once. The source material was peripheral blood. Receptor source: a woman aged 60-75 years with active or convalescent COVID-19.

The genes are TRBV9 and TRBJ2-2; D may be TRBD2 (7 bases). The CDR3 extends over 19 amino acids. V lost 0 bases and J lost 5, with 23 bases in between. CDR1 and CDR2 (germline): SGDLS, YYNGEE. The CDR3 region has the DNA TGTGCCAGCAGCGTAGGGGTGATGTGGGAGGGGGTGAAAACCGGGGAGCTGTTTTTT. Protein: CASSVGVMWEGVKTGELFF.

This CDR3 reads CASSQAGYNSPLHF. The CDR3 DNA is TGTGCCAGCAGCCAAGCAGGGTATAATTCACCCCTCCACTTT. V is TRBV3-1 (or the pseudogene TRBV3-2) and J is TRBJ1-6; a weak D match, TRBD1 (5 bases). V shed 1 base and J shed 4 bases, with 5 bases lying between them. CDR3 length: 14 residues. Germline V lookup: CDR1 LGHDT, CDR2 YNNKEL (reference sequence).

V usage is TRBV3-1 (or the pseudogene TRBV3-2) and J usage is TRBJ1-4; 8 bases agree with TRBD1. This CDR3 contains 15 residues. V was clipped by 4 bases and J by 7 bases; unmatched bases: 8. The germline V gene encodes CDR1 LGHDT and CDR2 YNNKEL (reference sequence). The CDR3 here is CASSRTGSSGEKLFF. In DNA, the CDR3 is TGTGCCAGCAGCCGGACAGGGTCATCTGGTGAAAAACTGTTTTTT.

The CDR3 bases are TGTGCCAGCAGTGAATCCGACAGATTTAACACCGGGGAGCTGTTTTTT. It specifies CASSESDRFNTGELFF. V usage is TRBV25-1 and J usage is TRBJ2-2; D perhaps matches TRBD1 (5 bases). Germline CDR1 reads MGHDK; CDR2 reads SYGVNS. This CDR3 comprises 16 residues. Trimming pared 1 base from V and 2 bases from J, leaving 11 bases between.

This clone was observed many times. The CDR3 here is CASSEIAGGATDTQYF. In DNA form, the CDR3 reads TGTGCCAGCAGCGAAATAGCGGGGGGGGCCACAGATACGCAGTATTTT. The chain has TRBV2 and TRBJ2-3; 11 nucleotides align to TRBD2. Per germline, CDR1 SNHLY and CDR2 FYNNEI. CDR3 size: 16 residues. V was clipped by 6 bases and J by 2 bases; unmatched bases: 7.

The CDR3 bases are TGCGCCAGCAGCTTGGAGGGGGCAGGCTCTGGAAACACCATATATTTT. It specifies CASSLEGAGSGNTIYF. The V and J genes are TRBV5-1 and TRBJ1-3; 7 bases are shared with TRBD1. This CDR3 comprises 16 residues. The V gene's germline CDR1 is SGHRS and CDR2 YFSETQ. The V segment lost 0 bases and the J segment 0 bases; nucleotides outside the gene matches: 3.

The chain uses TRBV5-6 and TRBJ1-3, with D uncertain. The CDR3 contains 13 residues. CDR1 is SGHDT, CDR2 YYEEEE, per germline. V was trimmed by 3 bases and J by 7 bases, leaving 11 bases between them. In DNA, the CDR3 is TGTGCCAGCAGCTCTTACATCCCTAACACCATATATTTT. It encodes CASSSYIPNTIYF.

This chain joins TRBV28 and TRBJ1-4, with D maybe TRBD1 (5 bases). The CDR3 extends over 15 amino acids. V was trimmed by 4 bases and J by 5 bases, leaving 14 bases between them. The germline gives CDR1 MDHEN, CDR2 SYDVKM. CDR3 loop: CASSSLNGGNEKLFF. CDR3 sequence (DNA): TGTGCCAGCAGTTCCCTAAACGGGGGGAATGAAAAACTGTTTTTT.

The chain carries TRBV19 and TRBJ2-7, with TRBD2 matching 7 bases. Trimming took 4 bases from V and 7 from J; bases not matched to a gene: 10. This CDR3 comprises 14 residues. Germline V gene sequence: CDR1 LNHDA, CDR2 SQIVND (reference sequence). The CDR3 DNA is TGTGCCAGTAGTACGCTCGGGACTATCGGAGAGCAGTACTTC. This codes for CASSTLGTIGEQYF.

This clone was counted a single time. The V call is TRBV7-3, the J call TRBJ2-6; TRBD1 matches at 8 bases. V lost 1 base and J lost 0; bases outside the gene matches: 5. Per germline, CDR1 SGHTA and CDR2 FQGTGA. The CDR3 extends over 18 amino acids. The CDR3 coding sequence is TGTGCCAGCAGCTTAAGAGACAGGGGTCTCTCTGGGGCCAACGTCCTGACTTTC. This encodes CASSLRDRGLSGANVLTF. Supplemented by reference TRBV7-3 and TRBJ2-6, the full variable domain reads GAGVSQTPSNKVTEKGKYVELRCDPISGHTALYWYRQSLGQGPEFLIYFQGTGAADDSGLPNDRFFAVRPEGSVSTLKIQRTERGDSAVYLCASSLRDRGLSGANVLTFGAGSRLTVL.